Presented here are 18 T cell receptor beta chains from one specimen sequenced in a study of T cells in localized non-small cell lung cancer. Clones were sequenced by immunoSEQ multiplex PCR, and TCRdb holds only the in-frame ones, with some missing. The table shows some 860 clones, with 20% to 25% occurring only once. Sample: normal lung tissue next to the tumor, taken before any cancer treatment. Every receptor here comes from a female donor older than 55 with stage I lung adenocarcinoma.

The V and J genes are TRBV19 and TRBJ2-3; D gene ambiguous. Trimming took off 4 bases at V and 2 bases at J, with 16 bases between the two ends. Looked up from germline, CDR1 is LNHDA and CDR2 is SQIVND (reference sequence). The CDR3 contains 16 residues. The CDR3 sequence: CASSSTEISFTDTQYF. Here the CDR3 DNA reads TGTGCCAGTAGTAGCACAGAAATTTCATTCACAGATACGCAGTATTTT.

This chain connects TRBV28 to TRBJ2-7; no clear D gene. Per germline, CDR1 MDHEN and CDR2 SYDVKM. The CDR3 length is 13 residues. V lost 6 bases to trimming and J lost 1 base, with 10 bases between them. The CDR3 region is CASRRTGSYEQYF. The CDR3, as DNA: TGTGCCAGCAGACGAACTGGGTCCTACGAGCAGTACTTC.

This clone turned up a few times. This chain joins TRBV6-8 and TRBJ2-3; 10 bases are a match to TRBD2. The CDR3 runs to 15 residues. The germline V gene encodes CDR1 MNHGY and CDR2 SAAAGT. Germline trimming cut 5 bases from V and 0 bases from J; bases unmatched to any gene: 2. CDR3 residues: CASSATSGSTDTQYF. CDR3 nucleotide sequence: TGTGCCAGCAGTGCGACTAGCGGGAGCACAGATACGCAGTATTTT.

The rearrangement joins TRBV14 to TRBJ2-1; D not resolved. V was clipped by 11 bases and J by 9 bases, with 23 bases between them. The CDR3 length is 14 residues. Germline CDR1 SGHDN, CDR2 FVKESK. The CDR3 sequence: CASSEYLEGIEQFF. The CDR3 region has the DNA TGTGCCTCATCGGAGTACCTTGAAGGGATTGAGCAGTTCTTC.

This clone is medium-sized in the sample. The chain carries TRBV4-1 and TRBJ2-3; no clear D. The CDR3 totals 15 residues. V was pared by 3 bases and J by 2 bases, with 12 bases between. Germline V gives CDR1 MGHRA, CDR2 YSYEKL. The DNA for the CDR3 is TGCGCCAGCAGCCACCCCGGGCCCCCCACAGATACGCAGTATTTT. Translation: CASSHPGPPTDTQYF.

Within the sample, this clone is large. The chain couples TRBV6-8 to TRBJ1-1; 8 bases are shared with TRBD1. With 7 bases clipped from V and 4 bases from J, the junction kept 14 bases outside the gene matches. The CDR3 is 16 residues long. CDR1 is MNHGY, CDR2 SAAAGT, per germline. The CDR3 DNA is TGTGCCAGCACGGGTCCGGACAGGGCCCGAGGCACTGAAGCTTTCTTT. It codes for CASTGPDRARGTEAFF.

This clone ranks as medium-sized. This sequence joins TRBV11-3 and TRBJ2-5; perhaps TRBD2 as D (7 bases). The CDR3 loop spans 16 amino acids. Germline assignment: CDR1 SGHNT and CDR2 YENEEA. Trimming took off 1 base at V and 4 bases at J, with 16 bases between the two ends. The CDR3 loop reads CASSLVWGGARETQYF. The CDR3 coding sequence is TGTGCCAGCAGCTTAGTATGGGGGGGGGCCCGAGAGACCCAGTACTTC.

Only a few counts were recorded for this clone. J is TRBJ1-2 and V is TRBV30, with TRBD1 matching over 9 bases. J gave up 7 bases and V 7 bases, and 4 bases lay outside the gene matches. Germline values: CDR1 GTSNPN, CDR2 SVGIG (reference sequence). The CDR3 totals 11 residues. CDR3 protein: CALGQGGGYTF. The CDR3 nucleotides are TGTGCCTTGGGACAGGGTGGTGGCTACACCTTC.

By share, this clone counts as medium-sized. This chain connects TRBV11-3 to TRBJ2-1; 8 bases agree with TRBD2. Per germline, CDR1 SGHNT and CDR2 YENEEA. V lost 3 bases to trimming and J lost 4 bases; unmatched junction nucleotides: 8. CDR3 size: 16 residues. CDR3 DNA: TGTGCCAGCAGCTTGCTAAGCGGGGGAGGGTACAATGAGCAGTTCTTC. This encodes CASSLLSGGGYNEQFF. The full variable domain, with the rest looked up from reference TRBV11-3 and TRBJ2-1, is EAGVVQSPRYKIIEKKQPVAFWCNPISGHNTLYWYLQNLGQGPELLIRYENEEAVDDSQLPKDRFSAERLKGVDSTLKIQPAELGDSAVYLCASSLLSGGGYNEQFFGPGTRLTVL.

V gene TRBV6-7 combines with J gene TRBJ2-2; no firm D call. TRBV6-7 is placed among ORFs of uncertain function. V lost 6 bases and J lost 9, with 8 bases in between. The CDR3 runs to 11 residues. CDR3 bases: TGTGCCAGCAGACAGAATTGGGAGCTGTTTTTT. As protein: CASRQNWELFF.

The chain is built from TRBV30 and TRBJ1-4; D is ambiguous. Germline CDR1 and CDR2: GTSNPN and SVGIG (reference sequence). V gave up 2 bases and J gave up 8 bases, with 9 bases separating them. The CDR3 has 12 amino acids. CDR3 DNA sequence: TGTGCCTGGAGTAGACTTAAGGAAAAACTGTTTTTT. As protein: CAWSRLKEKLFF.

This clone was picked up a small number of times. V and J are TRBV19 and TRBJ1-4, with 7 bases identical to TRBD1. Germline CDR1 reads LNHDA; CDR2 reads SQIVND (reference sequence). There are 14 residues in the CDR3. V shed 10 bases, J shed 4 bases, and the junction held 9 bases outside the gene matches. CDR3 in amino acids: CATARDSYNEKLFF. The CDR3 coding sequence is TGTGCCACGGCCAGGGACAGCTATAATGAAAAACTGTTTTTT.

The J gene is TRBJ2-1, the V gene TRBV28, with D possibly matching TRBD1 (6 bases). The CDR3 is 14 residues long. Germline V gene sequence: CDR1 MDHEN, CDR2 SYDVKM. V shed 5 bases and J shed 7 bases, with 15 bases lying between them. The CDR3 DNA is TGTGCCAGCAGTCCGCCGGACAGCCGTAATGAGCAGTTCTTC. Translated, it gives CASSPPDSRNEQFF.

The rearrangement joins TRBV11-3 to TRBJ2-1; unclear D gene. V gave up 6 bases and J gave up 8 bases, with 17 bases separating them. This CDR3 contains 14 residues. In germline, CDR1 is SGHNT, CDR2 YENEEA. CDR3 region: CASRPPAWLDEQFF. CDR3 sequence (DNA): TGTGCCAGCAGACCCCCAGCGTGGCTCGATGAGCAGTTCTTC.

This clone showed up just a few times. The chain links TRBV10-3 to TRBJ1-5; TRBD1 matches at 7 bases. J gave up 6 bases and V 0 bases, and 5 bases lay outside the gene matches. CDR1 is ENHRY, CDR2 SYGVKD, per germline. CDR3 length: 15 amino acids. CDR3 sequence reads: CAISESTGRTQPQHF. For the CDR3, the DNA is TGTGCCATCAGTGAGTCGACAGGGAGGACTCAGCCCCAGCATTTT.

The CDR3 DNA follows: TGTGCCAGTAGTACATCAGGGCCCGGAAACACCATATATTTT. Translating gives CASSTSGPGNTIYF. The chain employs TRBV19 and TRBJ1-3, with a tentative D call TRBD1 (5 bases). The germline V and J ends were trimmed by 4 bases and 4 bases, with 11 bases remaining between them. The CDR3 has 14 residues. Looked up from germline, CDR1 is LNHDA and CDR2 is SQIVND (reference sequence). Complete variable domain (other parts from reference TRBV19 and TRBJ1-3): DGGITQSPKYLFRKEGQNVTLSCEQNLNHDAMYWYRQDPGQGLRLIYYSQIVNDFQKGDIAEGYSVSREKKESFPLTVTSAQKNPTAFYLCASSTSGPGNTIYFGEGSWLTVV.

The chain has TRBV5-1 and TRBJ1-1, with TRBD1 matching over 9 bases. Germline V gene sequence: CDR1 SGHRS, CDR2 YFSETQ. The CDR3 runs to 14 residues. Trimming cost V 4 bases and J 4 bases; bases outside gene matches: 5. CDR3 region: CASSDGQGSTEAFF. In DNA form, the CDR3 reads TGCGCCAGCAGCGACGGACAGGGGTCCACTGAAGCTTTCTTT. The full variable domain, completed using reference TRBV5-1 and TRBJ1-1, is KAGVTQTPRYLIKTRGQQVTLSCSPISGHRSVSWYQQTPGQGLQFLFEYFSETQRNKGNFPGRFSGRQFSNSRSEMNVSTLELGDSALYLCASSDGQGSTEAFFGQGTRLTVV.

The chain recombines TRBV11-3 with TRBJ2-5; TRBD2 matches at 10 bases. Losses at the gene ends were 6 bases for V and 2 bases for J; bases not matched to a gene: 15. This CDR3 comprises 18 residues. The germline CDR1 and CDR2 sequences are SGHNT and YENEEA. The CDR3 DNA sequence: TGTGCCAGCAGTTCGACACTAGCGGGGTTTGGGGCTCAAGAGACCCAGTACTTC. Amino acid sequence: CASSSTLAGFGAQETQYF. Based on the CDR3 plus reference TRBV11-3 and TRBJ2-5, the full variable domain is EAGVVQSPRYKIIEKKQPVAFWCNPISGHNTLYWYLQNLGQGPELLIRYENEEAVDDSQLPKDRFSAERLKGVDSTLKIQPAELGDSAVYLCASSSTLAGFGAQETQYFGPGTRLLVL.